What follows are 18 T cell receptor beta chains derived from one specimen sequenced in a study of T cells in Graves' hyperthyroidism and ophthalmopathy. RNA transcripts yielded amplified TCR beta CDR3 regions. A first-round RT-PCR of the TCR CDR3 used the HTBI primer set. TCRdb redid the calling of the multiplex PCR reads with MiXCR, one entry per CDR3 protein. Of more than 350,000 distinct CDR3 sequences in the sample, roughly 17% were seen once. The sequenced material came from blood. The source is a woman aged 25 to 45 with Graves' hyperthyroidism that later progressed to Graves' ophthalmopathy.

This clonotype has a handful of counts. An end of the junction does not agree with germline; a read error may underlie this. J is TRBJ2-1 and V is TRBV5-1; the match to TRBD2 covers 8 bases. The CDR3 loop spans 15 amino acids. CDR1 and CDR2 from the germline V gene are SGHRS and YFSETQ. The CDR3 DNA follows: TGCGCCAGCAACTTGGGCAGCGGGGGACACAATGAGCAGTTCTTC. Its protein is CASNLGSGGHNEQFF.

In its sample, this clonotype was seen many times. This chain uses TRBV27 with TRBJ2-1, with D maybe TRBD2 (6 bases). Germline V gives CDR1 MNHEY, CDR2 SMNVEV (reference sequence). CDR3 length equals 14 residues. The V end lost 1 base, the J end lost 11 bases, and 15 bases lay between the germline ends. CDR3 protein: CASSLWLGRDQQFF. The CDR3 DNA follows: TGTGCCAGCAGTTTATGGTTAGGGCGGGACCAGCAGTTCTTC.

The table lists this clonotype with many counts. CDR3 protein: CASSTDGSYTDTQYF. Here the CDR3 DNA reads TGTGCCAGCAGCACCGACGGATCCTACACAGATACGCAGTATTTT. J is TRBJ2-3 and V is TRBV28; no firm D call. Germline V gene sequence: CDR1 MDHEN, CDR2 SYDVKM. The CDR3 length is 15 residues. V was pared by 6 bases and J by 2 bases, with 15 bases between. Complete variable domain (other parts from reference TRBV28 and TRBJ2-3): DVKVTQSSRYLVKRTGEKVFLECVQDMDHENMFWYRQDPGLGLRLIYFSYDVKMKEKGDIPEGYSVSREKKERFSLILESASTNQTSMYLCASSTDGSYTDTQYFGPGTRLTVL.

This clonotype was picked up many times. The genes are TRBV10-3 and TRBJ2-7, with D perhaps being TRBD1 or TRBD2 (5 bases each). Germline V CDR1 and CDR2: ENHRY, SYGVKD. CDR3 length equals 12 residues. Trimming took off 8 bases at V and 3 bases at J, with 11 bases between the two ends. The CDR3 region has the DNA TGTGCCATCGGGACGGTGAACTACGAGCAGTACTTC. This gives the protein CAIGTVNYEQYF.

The V call is TRBV10-3, the J call TRBJ2-3; maybe TRBD2 (6 bases). The ends were cut back, 1 base at V and 5 bases at J, with 16 bases in the middle. Germline CDR1 ENHRY, CDR2 SYGVKD. The CDR3 covers 16 residues. CDR3 in amino acids: CAISEFVPGLQDTQYF. DNA for the CDR3: TGTGCCATCAGTGAGTTCGTCCCGGGACTCCAAGATACGCAGTATTTT.

This clonotype has at least ten counts. The V gene is TRBV11-2, the J gene TRBJ1-3; D is unresolved. Germline V gives CDR1 SGHAT, CDR2 FQNNGV. This CDR3 spans 14 amino acids. Trimming pared 2 bases from V and 2 bases from J, leaving 7 bases between. In DNA form, the CDR3 reads TGTGCCAGCAGCTTATCAAGTACTGGAAACACCATATATTTT. Protein: CASSLSSTGNTIYF. The entire variable domain, with the rest obtained from reference TRBV11-2 and TRBJ1-3, is as follows: EAGVAQSPRYKIIEKRQSVAFWCNPISGHATLYWYQQILGQGPKLLIQFQNNGVVDDSQLPKDRFSAERLKGVDSTLKIQPAKLEDSAVYLCASSLSSTGNTIYFGEGSWLTVV.

The chain recombines TRBV20-1 with TRBJ1-1, with TRBD1 matching 10 bases. The CDR3 is made up of 15 amino acids. V was pared by 0 bases and J by 4 bases, with 5 bases of the junction left unmatched. From germline, CDR1 is DFQATT and CDR2 SNEGSKA (reference sequence). The CDR3 loop is CSAREGTGDGTEAFF. The CDR3 DNA reads as TGCAGTGCTAGAGAAGGGACAGGGGATGGCACTGAAGCTTTCTTT.

This clonotype showed up many times. The V gene is TRBV5-6, the J gene TRBJ2-5; no reliable D call. The CDR3 loop spans 14 amino acids. Germline CDR1 reads SGHDT; CDR2 reads YYEEEE. V lost 4 bases, J lost 1 base, and 11 bases lay in between. CDR3 nucleotide sequence: TGTGCCAGCAGCCCACCTTCTACCCAAGAGACCCAGTACTTC. It yields the protein CASSPPSTQETQYF.

This clonotype has at least ten counts. The chain carries TRBV12-3 or TRBV12-4 and TRBJ2-7; perhaps TRBD2 as D (5 bases). The CDR3 is 12 amino acids. Between the trimmed V and J ends, which lost 5 bases and 7 bases, there was a span of 12 bases. The CDR3 sequence is CASSGGGVEQYF. CDR3 sequence (DNA): TGTGCCAGCAGTGGAGGTGGGGTGGAGCAGTACTTC.

V gene TRBV25-1 combines with J gene TRBJ2-1; the D gene is possibly TRBD1 (6 bases). This CDR3 contains 13 residues. Germline CDR1 and CDR2: MGHDK and SYGVNS. Trimming took 5 bases from V and 8 from J, leaving 13 bases between them. The CDR3 DNA follows: TGTGCCAGCAGTCCTTGGGACATCGATGAGCAGTTCTTC. It is translated as CASSPWDIDEQFF.

This clonotype was detected ten times or more. The chain combines TRBV2 with TRBJ1-2; 7 nucleotides agree with TRBD1. This CDR3 has 12 amino acids. Per the germline V gene, CDR1 is SNHLY and CDR2 is FYNNEI. Trimming at V came to 6 bases and at J to 3 bases, leaving 1 base not matched to a gene. The CDR3 bases are TGTGCCAGCAGGGGGACAGACTATGGCTACACCTTC. This sequence encodes CASRGTDYGYTF.

This clonotype was recorded at least ten times. The chain couples TRBV5-1 to TRBJ2-7, with 9 bases that match TRBD1. Unmatched junction bases numbered 4, after V lost 3 bases and J lost 6 bases. The CDR3 runs to 13 residues. CDR1 and CDR2 from the germline V gene are SGHRS and YFSETQ. The CDR3 loop reads CASSYTTGGEQYF. In nucleotides, the CDR3 is TGCGCCAGCAGCTACACGACAGGGGGCGAGCAGTACTTC.

This clonotype has a count of ten or more. The chain combines TRBV28 with TRBJ1-1, with D possibly matching TRBD1 (5 bases). This CDR3 has 12 amino acids. V dropped 6 bases and J dropped 5 bases, with 10 bases sitting between them. Germline CDR1 is MDHEN and CDR2 is SYDVKM. CDR3 DNA sequence: TGTGCCAGCAGCCCGAGGGGAACTGAAGCTTTCTTT. Translated, it gives CASSPRGTEAFF.

This clonotype has just a few counts. CDR3 region: CASSVSTGGAYGYTF. CDR3 nucleotides: TGTGCCAGCAGTGTTTCTACAGGGGGGGCCTATGGCTACACCTTC. The V and J genes are TRBV6-4 and TRBJ1-2; the match to TRBD1 covers 8 bases. Per germline, CDR1 MRHNA and CDR2 SNTAGT. Trimming at V came to 4 bases and at J to 4 bases, leaving 8 bases not matched to a gene. The CDR3 has 15 amino acids.

This clonotype was observed a few times. The chain uses TRBV7-6 and TRBJ2-1; no firm D call. Germline V CDR1 and CDR2: SGHVS, FNYEAQ. This CDR3 is built from 17 residues. V was clipped by 1 base and J by 0 bases, with 13 bases between them. The CDR3 DNA reads TGTGCCAGCAGCTTAGACGATTCTACAAGCTCCTACAATGAGCAGTTCTTC. Amino acid sequence: CASSLDDSTSSYNEQFF.

This clonotype was seen at least ten times. The chain has TRBV20-1 and TRBJ2-3; a possible D gene is TRBD2 (5 bases). The V end lost 4 bases, the J end lost 2 bases, and 13 bases lay between the germline ends. Germline V gene lookup returns CDR1 DFQATT and CDR2 SNEGSKA (reference sequence). The CDR3 sequence is 14 residues long. The CDR3 region has the DNA TGCAGTGCTAATCCAGCGGATCCCACAGATACGCAGTATTTT. Protein: CSANPADPTDTQYF.

The CDR3 sequence is CASSIDLVYNEQFF. The CDR3 DNA sequence: TGTGCCAGTAGTATAGATCTTGTTTACAATGAGCAGTTCTTC. The genes are TRBV19 and TRBJ2-1; D remains unclear. V lost 0 bases to trimming and J lost 4 bases, with 7 bases between them. CDR3 size: 14 residues. CDR1 is LNHDA and CDR2 is SQIVND in the germline V gene (reference sequence). Complete variable domain (other parts from reference TRBV19 and TRBJ2-1): DGGITQSPKYLFRKEGQNVTLSCEQNLNHDAMYWYRQDPGQGLRLIYYSQIVNDFQKGDIAEGYSVSREKKESFPLTVTSAQKNPTAFYLCASSIDLVYNEQFFGPGTRLTVL.

About this clonotype: This could be a read error, since a much larger clone is one nucleotide away. This CDR3 fails to terminate in the conserved phenylalanine or tryptophan, so it likely reflects a read error. The rearrangement joins TRBV20-1 to TRBJ1-5; possible D gene TRBD1, 5 bases. V gave up 1 base and J gave up 7 bases, with 29 bases separating them. Germline V gene data show CDR1 as DFQATT and CDR2 as SNEGSKA (reference sequence). The CDR3 has 19 residues. As DNA, the CDR3 is TGCAGTGCTAGAGTTTCGGGGCCCGCGGCGGGAAGGGGATGGCAGCCCCAGCATTTG. Encoded protein: CSARVSGPAAGRGWQPQHL.